These 7 T cell receptor beta chains share one sample of origin, sequenced in a study of blood T cell repertoires in COVID-19. TCRdb keeps only in-frame clones here, not all; method: immunoSEQ multiplex PCR. The sample includes some 270,000 clones, about nine tenths of them seen just once. The sequencing input was PBMCs or T cells enriched from blood (not recorded which). These TCRs come from a woman aged 55-75 years who had recovered from COVID-19.

The CDR3 spells CASSQKILGQRESASTDTQYF. The CDR3 DNA reads TGCGCCAGCAGCCAGAAGATACTGGGACAGAGAGAGAGTGCTAGCACAGATACGCAGTATTTT. This chain uses TRBV4-1 with TRBJ2-3; 7 bases match TRBD1. V lost 3 bases to trimming and J lost 0 bases; unmatched junction nucleotides: 21. The CDR3 contains 21 residues. The germline V gene has CDR1 MGHRA and CDR2 YSYEKL.

The chain carries TRBV5-1 and TRBJ2-2; 9 bases fit TRBD1. Germline V gene sequence: CDR1 SGHRS, CDR2 YFSETQ. V lost 4 bases and J lost 5; bases outside the gene matches: 6. The CDR3 loop spans 15 amino acids. DNA for the CDR3: TGCGCCAGCAGCCCCCGGGGGACAGGGACCGGGGAGCTGTTTTTT. The encoded protein is CASSPRGTGTGELFF.

The chain uses TRBV11-2 and TRBJ2-2; 7 bases fit TRBD2. Trimming removed 0 bases from V and 7 bases from J; junction bases left unmatched: 8. Per the germline V gene, CDR1 is SGHAT and CDR2 is FQNNGV. The CDR3 contains 16 residues. The CDR3 DNA follows: TGTGCCAGCAGCTTAGACGCGGGAGTGTATATCGGGGAGCTGTTTTTT. Protein: CASSLDAGVYIGELFF.

To note about this clone: As the CDR3 is not closed by the conserved phenylalanine or tryptophan, this likely results from a read error. It is unclear where the CDR3 begins or ends on the DNA, so no DNA is shown, and the CDR3 is as TCRdb lists it. The V call is TRBV28, the J call TRBJ1-2; the table's D call, TRBD1, has no DNA check behind it. The germline V gene has CDR1 MDHEN and CDR2 SYDVKM. Inclusive of both ends, the CDR3 amounts to 11 amino acids. The CDR3 sequence: CASSLRRGPPP.

The chain carries TRBV5-1 and TRBJ2-5; TRBD1 matches 7 bases. CDR3 size: 13 residues. CDR1 and CDR2 (germline): SGHRS, YFSETQ. The ends lost 2 bases at V and 3 bases at J; junction bases unmatched: 1. The CDR3 nucleotides read TGCGCCAGCAGCTTCGGGACAGAAGAGACCCAGTACTTC. It codes for CASSFGTEETQYF.

The rearrangement joins TRBV6-5 to TRBJ2-1; a weak D match, TRBD1 (6 bases). CDR3 length: 14 amino acids. Germline-derived CDR1 and CDR2 are MNHEY and SVGAGI. V lost 8 bases and J lost 4, with 15 bases in between. The DNA of the CDR3 is TGTGCCAGCCTACTAGGGGGTAGATACAATGAGCAGTTCTTC. Translated: CASLLGGRYNEQFF.

CDR3 sequence: CASSTDHRGLSGYTF. The CDR3, as DNA: TGTGCCAGCAGCACCGACCACAGGGGCCTTTCGGGCTACACCTTC. This chain links TRBV5-5 with TRBJ1-2; TRBD1 aligns across 7 bases. V lost 4 bases to trimming and J lost 8 bases; unmatched junction nucleotides: 14. The length of the CDR3 is 15 residues. Germline V gene sequence: CDR1 SGHKS, CDR2 YYEKEE (reference sequence).